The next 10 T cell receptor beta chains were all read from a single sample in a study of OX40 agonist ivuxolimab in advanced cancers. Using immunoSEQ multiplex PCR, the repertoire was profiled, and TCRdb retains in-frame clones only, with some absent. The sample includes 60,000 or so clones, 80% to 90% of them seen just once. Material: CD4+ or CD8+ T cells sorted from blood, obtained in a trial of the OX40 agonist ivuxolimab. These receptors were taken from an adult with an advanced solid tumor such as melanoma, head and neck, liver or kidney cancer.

CDR3 protein: CASSQTLAGGPNTQYF. CDR3 DNA: TGTGCCAGCAGCCAGACCCTAGCGGGGGGGCCTAATACGCAGTATTTT. J is TRBJ2-3 and V is TRBV4-2; 12 nucleotides align to TRBD2. There are 16 residues in the CDR3. Germline CDR1 reads LGHNA; CDR2 reads YNFKEQ. V trimming: 3 bases; J trimming: 7 bases; junction bases outside the gene matches: 8.

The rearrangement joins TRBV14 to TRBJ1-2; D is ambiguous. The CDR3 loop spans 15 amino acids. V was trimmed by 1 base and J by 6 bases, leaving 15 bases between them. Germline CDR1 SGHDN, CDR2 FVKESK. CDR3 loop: CASSQAGSQKHGYTF. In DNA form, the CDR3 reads TGTGCCAGCAGCCAAGCTGGGAGCCAGAAGCATGGCTACACCTTC.

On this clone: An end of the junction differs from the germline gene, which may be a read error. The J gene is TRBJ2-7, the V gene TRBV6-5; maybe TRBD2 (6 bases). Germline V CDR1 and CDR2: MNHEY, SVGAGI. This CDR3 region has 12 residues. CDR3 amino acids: CASRNMGGRLGF. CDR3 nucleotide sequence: TGTGCCAGCAGAAACATGGGAGGAAGGCTTGGCTTC.

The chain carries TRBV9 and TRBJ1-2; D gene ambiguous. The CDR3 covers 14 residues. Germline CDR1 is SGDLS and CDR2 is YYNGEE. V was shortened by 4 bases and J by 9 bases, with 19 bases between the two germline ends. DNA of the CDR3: TGTGCCAGCAGCCCGACGGTGGGCCGCTCTAGCTACACCTTC. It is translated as CASSPTVGRSSYTF.

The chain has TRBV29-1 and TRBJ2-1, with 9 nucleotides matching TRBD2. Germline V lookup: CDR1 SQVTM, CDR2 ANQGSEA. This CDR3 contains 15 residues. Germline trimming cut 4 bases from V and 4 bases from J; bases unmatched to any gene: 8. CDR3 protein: CSVAQAGGNYNEQFF. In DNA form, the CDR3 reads TGCAGCGTTGCCCAAGCGGGAGGAAATTACAATGAGCAGTTCTTC.

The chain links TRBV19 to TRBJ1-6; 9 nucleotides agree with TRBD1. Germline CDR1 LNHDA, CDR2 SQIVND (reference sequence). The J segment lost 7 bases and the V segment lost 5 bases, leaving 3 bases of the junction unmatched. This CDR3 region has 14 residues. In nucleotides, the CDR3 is TGTGCCAGTAGTGGGGACAGGGTCAATTCACCCCTCCACTTT. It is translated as CASSGDRVNSPLHF.

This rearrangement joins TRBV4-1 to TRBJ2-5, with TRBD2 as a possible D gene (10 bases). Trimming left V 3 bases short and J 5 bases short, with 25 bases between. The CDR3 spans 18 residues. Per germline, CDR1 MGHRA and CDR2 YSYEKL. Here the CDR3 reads CASSQGTGPSGSRETQYF. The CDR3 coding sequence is TGCGCCAGCAGCCAGGGGACAGGGCCTAGCGGGAGCAGGGAGACCCAGTACTTC.

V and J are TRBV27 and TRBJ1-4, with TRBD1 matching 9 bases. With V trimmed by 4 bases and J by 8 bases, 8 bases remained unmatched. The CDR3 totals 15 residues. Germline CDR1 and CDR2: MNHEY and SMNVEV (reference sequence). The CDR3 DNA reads TGTGCCAGCAGTTCGTACAGGGGGCGAGGGGAAAAACTGTTTTTT. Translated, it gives CASSSYRGRGEKLFF.

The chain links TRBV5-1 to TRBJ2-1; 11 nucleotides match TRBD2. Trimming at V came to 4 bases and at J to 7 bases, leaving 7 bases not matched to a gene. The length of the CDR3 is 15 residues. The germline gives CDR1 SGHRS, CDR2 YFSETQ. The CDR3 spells CASSPGLAGRNEQFF. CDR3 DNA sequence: TGCGCCAGCAGCCCTGGACTAGCGGGTCGGAATGAGCAGTTCTTC.

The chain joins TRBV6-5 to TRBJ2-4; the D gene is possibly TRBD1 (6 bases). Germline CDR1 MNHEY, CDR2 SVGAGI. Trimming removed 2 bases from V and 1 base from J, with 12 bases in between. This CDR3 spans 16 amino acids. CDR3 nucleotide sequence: TGTGCCAGCAGTTACCTGACAGGTGCCGCCAAAAACATTCAGTACTTC. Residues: CASSYLTGAAKNIQYF.